This T cell receptor (beta chain) was retrieved from a study of T-cell memory formation after mild COVID-19. TCRdb ran MiXCR on the 5' RACE reads and lists one entry per CDR3 protein. The sample lists about 45,000 distinct CDR3 sequences, approximately 9.6% occurring once. Study-wide findings and caveats: Some SARS-CoV-2-responding clones were already detected in memory before infection. Mainly in CM and EM were contracting CD4+ clones; CD8+ were in EMRA.

A remark on this clonotype: The antigen is not known.

The V gene's germline CDR1 is SGHRS and CDR2 YFSETQ. CDR3 length: 19 amino acids. With V trimmed by 4 bases and J by 7 bases, 21 bases remained unmatched. The chain links TRBV5-1 to TRBJ1-4, with 8 bases that match TRBD1. The TCR sequence derives from an adult woman who had mild COVID-19 (a few samples of this study predate the infection). Cell type and time point are not known. Sequenced sample: PBMCs or a T cell subset sorted from them (not recorded which). Here the CDR3 reads CASSPLQGQGSTKGEKLFF. Written as DNA, the CDR3 is TGCGCCAGCAGCCCACTCCAAGGACAGGGATCTACTAAGGGTGAAAAACTGTTTTTT.